The source of this TCR beta chain is a study of blood T cell repertoires in COVID-19. Study overall: Both acute and convalescent COVID-19 samples were obtained from the United States, Italy and Spain.

The V end was cut by 0 bases, the J end by 1 base, with 9 bases between. CDR3 size: 15 residues. CDR1 MNHEY and CDR2 SVGEGT come from the germline V gene. Profiled with immunoSEQ multiplex PCR; TCRdb holds only in-frame clones, not every one. Found here are some 80,000 clones, around 90% of them singletons; the top ten hold 2.5% to 3%. The receptor was isolated from a human donor in a cohort sampled during active COVID-19. The chain is built from TRBV6-2 or TRBV6-3 and TRBJ1-1; unclear D gene. The sample consisted of peripheral blood. The CDR3 region is CASSYSTEQNTEAFF. The CDR3 coding sequence is TGTGCCAGCAGTTACTCCACAGAGCAGAACACTGAAGCTTTCTTT.